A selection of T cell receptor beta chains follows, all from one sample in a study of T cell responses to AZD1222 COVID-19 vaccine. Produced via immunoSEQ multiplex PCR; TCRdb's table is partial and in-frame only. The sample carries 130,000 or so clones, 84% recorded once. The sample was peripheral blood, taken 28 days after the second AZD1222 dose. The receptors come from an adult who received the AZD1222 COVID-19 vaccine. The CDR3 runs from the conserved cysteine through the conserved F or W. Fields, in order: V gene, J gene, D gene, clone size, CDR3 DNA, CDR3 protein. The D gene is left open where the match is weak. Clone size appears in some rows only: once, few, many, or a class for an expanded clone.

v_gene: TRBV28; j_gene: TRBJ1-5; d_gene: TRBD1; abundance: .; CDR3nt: TGTGCCAGCATCGAGACAGGGGGATCTAATCAGCCCCAGCATTTT; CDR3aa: CASIETGGSNQPQHF
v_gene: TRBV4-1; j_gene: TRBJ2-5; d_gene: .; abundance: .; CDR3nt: TGCGCCAGCAGCCAAGAGGGGAACAACCTCCAAGAGACCCAGTACTTC; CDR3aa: CASSQEGNNLQETQYF
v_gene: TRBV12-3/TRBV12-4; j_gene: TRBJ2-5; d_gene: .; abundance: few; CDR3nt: TGTGCCAGCAGTTTCCTAGAGACCCAGTACTTC; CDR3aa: CASSFLETQYF
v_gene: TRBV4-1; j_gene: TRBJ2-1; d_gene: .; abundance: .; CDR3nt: TGCGCCAGCAGCCAAGATCTTACCGGGACCCACTCCTACAATGAGCAGTTCTTC; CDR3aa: CASSQDLTGTHSYNEQFF
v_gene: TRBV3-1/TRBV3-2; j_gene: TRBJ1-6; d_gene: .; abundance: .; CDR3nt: TGTGCCAGCAGCCTACGGGACTATTCACCCCTCCACTTT; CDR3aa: CASSLRDYSPLHF
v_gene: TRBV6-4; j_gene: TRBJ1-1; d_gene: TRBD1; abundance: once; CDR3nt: TGTGCCAGCAGTCCCCCAGGACAGGGGGTCCTTGAAGCTTTCTTT; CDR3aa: CASSPPGQGVLEAFF
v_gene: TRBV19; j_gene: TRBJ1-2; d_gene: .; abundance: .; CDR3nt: TGTGCCAGTAGAAAAACAGGGCCCTATGGCTACACCTTC; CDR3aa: CASRKTGPYGYTF
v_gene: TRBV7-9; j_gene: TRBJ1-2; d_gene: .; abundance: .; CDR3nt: TGTGCCAGCAGCCCGCAGGGGTCGAACTATGGCTACACCTTC; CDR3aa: CASSPQGSNYGYTF
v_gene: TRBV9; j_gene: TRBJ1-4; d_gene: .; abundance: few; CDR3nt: TGTGCCAGCACACCGGGCAGGGCGGATGAAAAACTGTTTTTT; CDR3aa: CASTPGRADEKLFF
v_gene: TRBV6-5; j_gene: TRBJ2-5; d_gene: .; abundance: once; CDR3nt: TGTGCCAGCAGTCCCGCCGCACCGACGGGGACCCAGTACTTC; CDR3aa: CASSPAAPTGTQYF
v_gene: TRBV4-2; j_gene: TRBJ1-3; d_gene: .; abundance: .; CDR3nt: TGTGCCAGCAGCCACCCGCCGGGGGGCGAAGGAAACACCATATATTTT; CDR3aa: CASSHPPGGEGNTIYF
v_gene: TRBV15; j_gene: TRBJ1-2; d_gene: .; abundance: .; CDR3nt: TGTGCCACCAGCAGAGCGACAGCGTATGGCTACACCTTC; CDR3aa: CATSRATAYGYTF
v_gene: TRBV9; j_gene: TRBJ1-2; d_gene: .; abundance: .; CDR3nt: TGTGCCAGCAGCGTAGGCGAGATCGGCTACACCTTC; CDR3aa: CASSVGEIGYTF
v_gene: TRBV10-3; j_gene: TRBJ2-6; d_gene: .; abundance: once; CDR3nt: TGTGCCATCAGTGACAGTGATGGGGCCAACGTCCTGACTTTC; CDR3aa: CAISDSDGANVLTF
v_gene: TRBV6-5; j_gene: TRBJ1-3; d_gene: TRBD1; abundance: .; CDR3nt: TGTGCCAGCACCACAGGGGGTTACTCTGGAAACACCATATATTTT; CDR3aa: CASTTGGYSGNTIYF
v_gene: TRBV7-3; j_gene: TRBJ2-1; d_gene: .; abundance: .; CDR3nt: TGTGCCAGCAGCTCTGGACGGAACCCTGAGCAGTTCTTC; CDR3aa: CASSSGRNPEQFF
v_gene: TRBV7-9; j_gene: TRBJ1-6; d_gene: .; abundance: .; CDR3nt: TGTGCCAGCAGCCCAATACAGGGAGCCTATTCACCCCTCCACTTT; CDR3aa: CASSPIQGAYSPLHF
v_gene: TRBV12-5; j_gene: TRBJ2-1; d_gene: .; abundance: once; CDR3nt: TGTGCTAGTGCTACGGGGGGCATCTACAATGAGCAGTTCTTC; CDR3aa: CASATGGIYNEQFF
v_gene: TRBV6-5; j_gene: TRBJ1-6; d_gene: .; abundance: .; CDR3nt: TGTGCCACCGCGGCTCTCCCGAATTCACCCCTCCACTTT; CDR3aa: CATAALPNSPLHF
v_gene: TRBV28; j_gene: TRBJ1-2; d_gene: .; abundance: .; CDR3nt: TGTGCCAGCAGTTTATTAACGGGATCTAACTATGGCTACACCTTC; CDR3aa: CASSLLTGSNYGYTF
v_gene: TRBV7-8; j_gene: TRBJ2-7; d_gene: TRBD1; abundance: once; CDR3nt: TGTGCCAGCAGCTTAGTGCCCCCGGGACAGGGGAACGAGCAGTACTTC; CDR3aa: CASSLVPPGQGNEQYF
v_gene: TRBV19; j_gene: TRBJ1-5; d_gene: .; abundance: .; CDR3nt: TGTGCCAGCAGGTCCAGGGAGGGCAATCAGCCCCAGCATTTT; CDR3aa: CASRSREGNQPQHF
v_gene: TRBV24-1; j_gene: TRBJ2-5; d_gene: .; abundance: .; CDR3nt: TGTGCCACCAGTGAAATGGGGGTAGAGACCCAGTACTTC; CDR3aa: CATSEMGVETQYF
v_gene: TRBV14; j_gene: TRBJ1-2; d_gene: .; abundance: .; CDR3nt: TGTGCCAGCAGCCAAGATCAGGCTTATTATGGCTACACCTTC; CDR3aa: CASSQDQAYYGYTF
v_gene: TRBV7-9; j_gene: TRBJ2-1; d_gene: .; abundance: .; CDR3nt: TGTGCCAGCAGCTTCGGGACTCGGGATGAGCAGTTCTTC; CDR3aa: CASSFGTRDEQFF
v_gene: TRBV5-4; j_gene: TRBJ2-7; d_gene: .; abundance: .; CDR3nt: TGTGCCAGTCACTCACAGGGTTCTCCCCACGAGCAGTACTTC; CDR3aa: CASHSQGSPHEQYF
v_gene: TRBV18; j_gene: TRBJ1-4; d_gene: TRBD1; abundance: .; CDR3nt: TGTGCCAGCTCTCAAAGACAGGGCTCAACTAATGAAAAACTGTTTTTT; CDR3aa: CASSQRQGSTNEKLFF
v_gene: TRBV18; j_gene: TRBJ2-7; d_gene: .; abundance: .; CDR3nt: TGTGCCAGCTCACCTGAGGGAACCGTTTTCAGCTCCTACGAGCAGTACTTC; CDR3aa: CASSPEGTVFSSYEQYF
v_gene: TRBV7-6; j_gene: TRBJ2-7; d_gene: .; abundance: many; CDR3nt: TGTGCCAGCAGCTTAACTGGGGGCTACGAGCAGTACTTC; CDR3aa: CASSLTGGYEQYF
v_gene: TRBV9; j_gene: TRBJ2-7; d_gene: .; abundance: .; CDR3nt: TGTGCCAGCAGCGTTTATCCAGCCTACGAGCAGTACTTC; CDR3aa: CASSVYPAYEQYF
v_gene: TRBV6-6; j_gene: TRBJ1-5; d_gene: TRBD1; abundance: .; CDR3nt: TGTGCCAGCAGAGGACAGGATTATCAGCCCCAGCATTTT; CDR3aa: CASRGQDYQPQHF
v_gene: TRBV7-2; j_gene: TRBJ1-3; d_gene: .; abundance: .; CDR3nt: TGTGCCAGCAGCTTAGTGGCCTTGGGGGCTGGAAACACCATATATTTT; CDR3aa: CASSLVALGAGNTIYF